The subject of this entry is one T cell receptor (beta chain). The data stem from a study of blood T cell repertoires in COVID-19. From germline, CDR1 is SEHNR and CDR2 FQNEAQ (reference sequence). This CDR3 has 14 residues. J gave up 4 bases and V 2 bases, and 5 bases lay outside the gene matches. TCRdb's copy holds only in-frame clones and misses some; the assay was immunoSEQ multiplex PCR. In the table there are about 150,000 clones, over 80% of which are singletons. The rearrangement links TRBV7-9 to TRBJ2-7, with TRBD1 matching 7 bases. Specimen: peripheral blood. The clonotype originates from a man aged 25-45 years with COVID-19, enrolled during active disease. The DNA of the CDR3 is TGTGCCAGCAGCTTAAACAGGGGAAGGTACGAGCAGTACTTC. Translated: CASSLNRGRYEQYF.